This TCR beta chain was documented in a study of blood T cells in healthy people across ages. A sample-barcoded 5' primer and a J-beta primer mix were used in a second PCR of roughly 7 to 12 cycles. TCRdb reprocessed the 5' RACE reads with MiXCR, giving one entry per CDR3 protein. Counted here are hundreds of thousands of distinct CDR3 sequences, roughly three fifths occurring once; the ten biggest clones make up 35% to 40%. The V gene end was trimmed by 3 bases and the J gene end by 5 bases; junction bases not matched to a gene: 12. CDR1 is SGHTA and CDR2 is FQGNSA in the germline V gene. The CDR3 contains 17 residues.

Source material: blood. The source of this sequence is a man between 60 and 75 years old in good health. J is TRBJ2-1 and V is TRBV7-2; the match to TRBD2 covers 8 bases. The CDR3 region is CASSLRWGGTRHNEQFF. The CDR3 DNA sequence: TGTGCCAGCAGCTTGCGGTGGGGCGGGACTAGACACAATGAGCAGTTCTTC. Full variable domain (remainder filled in from reference TRBV7-2 and TRBJ2-1): GAGVSQSPSNKVTEKGKDVELRCDPISGHTALYWYRQSLGQGLEFLIYFQGNSAPDKSGLPSDRFSAERTGGSVSTLTIQRTQQEDSAVYLCASSLRWGGTRHNEQFFGPGTRLTVL.